This T cell receptor (beta chain) appears in the sequencing data of a study of shared clonotypes between healthy human individuals. Germline lookup yields CDR1 MGHRA and CDR2 YSYEKL. The CDR3 is 18 residues long. The trim removed 5 bases at V and 1 base at J, leaving 10 bases unmatched. The method was immunoSEQ multiplex PCR; TCRdb's version includes in-frame clones alone and lacks a portion of them. The sample comprises a few million clones, 90% to 96% of which are singletons, and around 0.13% rests with the top ten. The receptor comes from a man aged 18 to 30 in good health. The chain combines TRBV4-1 with TRBJ2-2, with 10 bases matching TRBD2. The specimen was naive CD4+ T cells sorted from blood. Indicated subset: CD45RA+ positively selected. The CDR3 spells CASSGLGLAGENTGELFF. In DNA, the CDR3 is TGCGCCAGCAGCGGGCTGGGGCTAGCGGGGGAGAACACCGGGGAGCTGTTTTTT.